The 6 T cell receptor beta chains given below trace back to one sample, sequenced in a study of blood T cell repertoires in COVID-19. Sequencing was performed with immunoSEQ multiplex PCR; in TCRdb, only in-frame clones are kept and a portion is missing. The sample lists 60,000 to 95,000 clones, more than 75% occurring once. Sequenced: peripheral blood. The receptor source for this set is an elderly woman with active or convalescent COVID-19.

This sequence joins TRBV5-6 and TRBJ2-5; D is perhaps TRBD2 (6 bases). Germline V CDR1 and CDR2: SGHDT, YYEEEE. CDR3 size: 19 residues. Trimming left V 0 bases short and J 1 base short, with 22 bases between. The CDR3 DNA is TGTGCCAGCAGCTTGGTGACCTCATCGGAGGGAGCCGCCCAAGAGACCCAGTACTTC. This codes for CASSLVTSSEGAAQETQYF.

This rearrangement joins TRBV18 to TRBJ1-1; possibly TRBD1 for D (5 bases). The CDR3 contains 15 residues. Germline-derived CDR1 and CDR2 are KGHSH and LQKENI. The ends were cut back, 8 bases at V and 2 bases at J, with 18 bases in the middle. The CDR3 bases are TGTGCCAGCGCCTTTGACCGGGGGAGAAACACTGAAGCTTTCTTT. Protein: CASAFDRGRNTEAFF.

The chain carries TRBV28 and TRBJ1-5, with D uncertain. Per germline, CDR1 MDHEN and CDR2 SYDVKM. This CDR3 has 13 amino acids. V lost 7 bases, J lost 4 bases, and 11 bases lay in between. The CDR3 sequence is CASIPGGNQPQHF. In DNA, the CDR3 is TGTGCCAGCATCCCAGGTGGGAATCAGCCCCAGCATTTT.

This chain joins TRBV7-9 and TRBJ2-3; 12 nucleotides agree with TRBD2. This CDR3 is 18 amino acids long. From germline, CDR1 is SEHNR and CDR2 FQNEAQ (reference sequence). V trimming: 5 bases; J trimming: 6 bases; junction bases outside the gene matches: 15. This CDR3 reads CASSIPRLAGGKRDTQYF. CDR3 coding DNA: TGTGCCAGCAGCATCCCAAGGCTAGCGGGGGGGAAACGTGATACGCAGTATTTT. Based on the CDR3 plus reference TRBV7-9 and TRBJ2-3, the full variable domain is DTGVSQNPRHKITKRGQNVTFRCDPISEHNRLYWYRQTLGQGPEFLTYFQNEAQLEKSRLLSDRFSAERPKGSFSTLEIQRTEQGDSAMYLCASSIPRLAGGKRDTQYFGPGTRLTVL.

The chain uses TRBV9 and TRBJ1-5; possibly TRBD1 for D (5 bases). V was trimmed by 4 bases and J by 5 bases, leaving 28 bases between them. The CDR3 loop spans 19 amino acids. Per the germline V gene, CDR1 is SGDLS and CDR2 is YYNGEE. This chain's CDR3 is CASSPDGRGVKTFDQPQHF. In nucleotides, the CDR3 is TGTGCCAGCAGCCCCGACGGGAGAGGGGTTAAGACTTTTGATCAGCCCCAGCATTTT. Complete variable domain (other parts from reference TRBV9 and TRBJ1-5): DSGVTQTPKHLITATGQRVTLRCSPRSGDLSVYWYQQSLDQGLQFLIQYYNGEERAKGNILERFSAQQFPDLHSELNLSSLELGDSALYFCASSPDGRGVKTFDQPQHFGDGTRLSIL.

The genes are TRBV28 and TRBJ1-5; TRBD1 is a possible D gene (6 bases). CDR1 and CDR2 (germline): MDHEN, SYDVKM. The V end was cut by 2 bases, the J end by 6 bases, with 14 bases between. The CDR3 has 15 residues. The CDR3 nucleotides read TGTGCCAGCAGTTTAGGGGGGGGGCTTGGTCAGCCCCAGCATTTT. Amino acid sequence: CASSLGGGLGQPQHF.